This T cell receptor (beta chain) is from a study of vaccination effects on CD4 cells after COVID-19. Overall study context: Participants were vaccinated with two doses of either the BNT162b2 or mRNA-1273 vaccine. Regarding the study as a whole: Marked clonal contraction of infection- and vaccine-induced clones was seen late after vaccination.

This clone was found once. What it binds is not known. Antigen-specific CD4+ T cells expanded by the ViraFEST assay with viral peptide pools were then sequenced. Between days 9 and 10 of culture, CD4+ T cells were separated out. The healthy vaccine recipients, who had no prior SARS-CoV-2 infection, showed negative nucleocapsid antibodies. Wells containing two million PBMC each were cultured with 9 to 10 IU/ml IL-2 and approximately 9.6 ug/ml peptides. Fresh IL-2-containing medium replaced half the medium on days 3 and 7. CDR3 length: 11 residues. V dropped 2 bases and J dropped 8 bases, with 6 bases sitting between them. The germline CDR1 and CDR2 sequences are SNHLY and FYNNEI. Here immunoSEQ multiplex PCR was the method, and the copy in TCRdb shows in-frame clones only, minus some. The sample has about 73,000 clones; 65% to 80% are singletons.

Sample: CD4+ T cells from PBMCs cultured with HCoV-NL63 spike peptides, taken before COVID-19 vaccination. This chain joins TRBV2 and TRBJ1-2; no firm D call. The TCR was taken from a human donor who received a COVID-19 vaccine. The CDR3 sequence: CASSEPGGYTF. The CDR3 DNA is TGTGCCAGCAGTGAACCCGGGGGCTACACCTTC.